The 15 T cell receptor beta chains below come from one sample, sequenced in a study of molecular identifiers for immune sequencing clone quantification. TCRdb called the PCR reads again in MiXCR, with one record for every CDR3 protein. The sample has 300,000 to 350,000 distinct CDR3 sequences; about a fifth are singletons. Source material: naive CD8+ T cells from blood, with Jurkat cell RNA spiked in. Regarding subset: FACS-sorted CD8+CD4-CCR7+CD45RA+ naive T cells. The receptor source for this set is a human donor in good health. Some libraries in this study had Jurkat cell RNA spiked in.

V gene TRBV14 combines with J gene TRBJ1-1, with D possibly being TRBD1 (6 bases). Germline CDR1 reads SGHDN; CDR2 reads FVKESK. V lost 4 bases and J 5 bases, leaving 17 bases between the germline ends. CDR3 length equals 15 residues. CDR3 amino acids: CASSPKGHLGTEAFF. The CDR3 nucleotides read TGTGCCAGCAGCCCGAAGGGACACTTAGGAACTGAAGCTTTCTTT.

This clonotype was recorded many times. V usage is TRBV10-3 and J usage is TRBJ2-4; D ambiguous. CDR1 and CDR2 (germline): ENHRY, SYGVKD. CDR3 length: 12 amino acids. V lost 6 bases and J 3 bases, leaving 6 bases between the germline ends. The CDR3 here is CAIRVGKNIQYF. The CDR3 DNA sequence: TGTGCCATCAGGGTCGGCAAAAACATTCAGTACTTC.

V usage is TRBV29-1 and J usage is TRBJ2-5; the D is unclear. V was trimmed by 1 base and J by 4 bases, leaving 4 bases between them. The CDR3 runs to 11 residues. Germline CDR1 and CDR2: SQVTM and ANQGSEA. CDR3 in amino acids: CSVEAPETQYF. CDR3 bases: TGCAGCGTTGAAGCTCCAGAGACCCAGTACTTC.

As to this clonotype: Since the CDR3 does not end with the conserved phenylalanine or tryptophan, this likely comes from a read error. This chain joins TRBV12-3 or TRBV12-4 and TRBJ2-7; D call uncertain. Trimming shortened V by 6 bases and J by 5 bases, and 17 bases separated the two germline ends. The CDR3 covers 14 residues. The CDR3 DNA sequence: TGTGCCAGCAGCCCTTATCGATTAGGAGACGAGCAGTACTAC. As protein: CASSPYRLGDEQYY.

The V gene is TRBV12-3 or TRBV12-4, the J gene TRBJ2-1, with 12 positions matching TRBD2. This CDR3 is built from 16 residues. V lost 0 bases, J lost 13 bases, and 10 bases stayed unmatched. CDR3 loop: CASSLAYTSGGPGQFF. As DNA, the CDR3 is TGTGCCAGCAGTTTAGCGTATACTAGCGGGGGGCCCGGACAGTTCTTC.

This clonotype was detected many times. The rearrangement links TRBV6-1 to TRBJ2-3; no clear D. This CDR3 spans 14 amino acids. Germline V gene lookup returns CDR1 MNHNS and CDR2 SASEGT. Trimming took off 3 bases at V and 4 bases at J, with 11 bases between the two ends. The CDR3 nucleotides are TGTGCCAGCAGTGATCTCACACCAGCAGATACGCAGTATTTT. Amino acid sequence: CASSDLTPADTQYF.

Notes on this clonotype: A much larger clone differs from this one at a single base, so this may be a read error. V is TRBV5-3 and J is TRBJ1-1; possibly TRBD1 for D (5 bases). TRBV5-3 is classed as an ORF, of uncertain function. The CDR3 extends over 17 amino acids. CDR3 sequence (DNA): TGTGCCAGCAGCTTGTGGGACTCCCTATACATGAACACTGAAGCTTTCTTT. Translation gives CASSLWDSLYMNTEAFF.

This clonotype was recorded at least ten times. V and J are TRBV12-5 and TRBJ2-3; 14 nucleotides match TRBD2. Germline loops: CDR1 LGHNT, CDR2 FRNRAP. V was pared by 3 bases and J by 2 bases, with 10 bases of the junction left unmatched. The CDR3 runs 19 residues. This CDR3 reads CASGFLGLAGGITTDTQYF. CDR3 nucleotide sequence: TGTGCTAGTGGTTTCCTCGGACTAGCGGGAGGCATCACCACAGATACGCAGTATTTT.

This clonotype has at least ten counts. The gene calls are TRBV4-3 and TRBJ2-6; D gene ambiguous. V dropped 0 bases and J dropped 4 bases, with 13 bases sitting between them. The germline V gene has CDR1 LGHNA and CDR2 YSLEER. This CDR3 has 17 amino acids. CDR3 loop: CASSQDAAVSGANVLTF. The CDR3 DNA sequence: TGCGCCAGCAGCCAAGACGCCGCCGTATCCGGGGCCAACGTCCTGACTTTC.

This clonotype was found many times. V usage is TRBV5-6 and J usage is TRBJ2-2; D remains ambiguous. The V end lost 0 bases, the J end lost 5 bases, and 5 bases lay between the germline ends. The V gene's germline CDR1 is SGHDT and CDR2 YYEEEE. The CDR3 runs to 13 residues. Here the CDR3 reads CASSLGRTGELFF. The CDR3 region has the DNA TGTGCCAGCAGCTTGGGAAGGACCGGGGAGCTGTTTTTT.

This clonotype was seen ten or more times. CDR3 region: CASSSLPPDTQYF. The CDR3 nucleotides are TGTGCCAGCAGCTCTCTCCCCCCAGATACGCAGTATTTT. This sequence joins TRBV7-9 and TRBJ2-3; D unclear. Trimming left V 4 bases short and J 4 bases short, with 9 bases between. The CDR3 is 13 residues long. Germline V gene data show CDR1 as SEHNR and CDR2 as FQNEAQ (reference sequence).

This clonotype has just a few counts. The V gene is TRBV6-2 or TRBV6-3, the J gene TRBJ2-7; D ambiguous. Germline CDR1 is MNHEY and CDR2 is SVGEGT. The CDR3 is 12 amino acids. Deletions cut 7 bases from V and 0 bases from J, with 7 bases between. The CDR3 region is CASMKSSYEQYF. Here the CDR3 DNA reads TGTGCCAGCATGAAAAGCTCCTACGAGCAGTACTTC.

This clonotype was detected only a few times. The chain links TRBV4-3 to TRBJ2-7; D uncertain. The CDR3 runs to 15 residues. Germline V gives CDR1 LGHNA, CDR2 YSLEER. Trimming shortened V by 0 bases and J by 2 bases, and 11 bases separated the two germline ends. The CDR3 is CASSQDRHATYEQYF. The CDR3 bases are TGCGCCAGCAGCCAAGACAGGCATGCCACCTACGAGCAGTACTTC.

This clonotype was found many times. The chain employs TRBV29-1 and TRBJ2-3; D might be TRBD1 (5 bases). The CDR3 covers 14 residues. CDR1 and CDR2 (germline): SQVTM, ANQGSEA. Between the trimmed V and J ends, which lost 4 bases and 4 bases, there was a span of 15 bases. The CDR3 nucleotides read TGCAGCGTTGTTAGGGGTGATTGGTCAGATACGCAGTATTTT. Encoded protein: CSVVRGDWSDTQYF.

Of note for this clonotype: Given a much more abundant clone one base away, this may be a read error. The chain combines TRBV30 with TRBJ2-7; perhaps TRBD2 as D (6 bases). Germline V gene lookup returns CDR1 GTSNPN and CDR2 SVGIG (reference sequence). V lost 0 bases to trimming and J lost 4 bases, with 13 bases between them. This CDR3 has 14 amino acids. CDR3 in amino acids: CAWSVDRRGYEQYF. CDR3 coding DNA: TGTGCCTGGAGTGTCGATCGACGGGGGTACGAGCAGTACTTC. The whole variable domain, filled in from reference TRBV30 and TRBJ2-7, reads SQTIHQWPATLVQPVGSPLSLECTVEGTSNPNLYWYRQAAGRGLQLLFYSVGIGQISSEVPQNLSASRPQDRQFILSSKKLLLSDSGFYLCAWSVDRRGYEQYFGPGTRLTVT.